This T cell receptor (beta chain) was identified during a study of blood T cell repertoires in COVID-19. In the study's own analysis: Estimated nucleated cell counts came from reference gene primer amplification. Generated by immunoSEQ multiplex PCR, the TCRdb table keeps only in-frame clones and is missing some. V and J calls and clone size follow that table, whereas D and trimming were derived from the DNA. The sample shows 60,000 to 65,000 clones, 65% to 80% of them seen only once. CDR3 length: 15 residues. The V gene end was trimmed by 5 bases and the J gene end by 10 bases; junction bases not matched to a gene: 11. Germline V gene sequence: CDR1 MNHEY, CDR2 SVGAGI.

Sequences were obtained from peripheral blood. The chain carries TRBV6-5 and TRBJ1-4; 9 bases fit TRBD1. This TCR was sampled from a man aged 60-69 years with acute or convalescent COVID-19. CDR3 region: CASSQRTGVGGKLFF. The CDR3 DNA is TGTGCCAGCAGTCAAAGGACAGGGGTAGGCGGAAAACTGTTTTTT.